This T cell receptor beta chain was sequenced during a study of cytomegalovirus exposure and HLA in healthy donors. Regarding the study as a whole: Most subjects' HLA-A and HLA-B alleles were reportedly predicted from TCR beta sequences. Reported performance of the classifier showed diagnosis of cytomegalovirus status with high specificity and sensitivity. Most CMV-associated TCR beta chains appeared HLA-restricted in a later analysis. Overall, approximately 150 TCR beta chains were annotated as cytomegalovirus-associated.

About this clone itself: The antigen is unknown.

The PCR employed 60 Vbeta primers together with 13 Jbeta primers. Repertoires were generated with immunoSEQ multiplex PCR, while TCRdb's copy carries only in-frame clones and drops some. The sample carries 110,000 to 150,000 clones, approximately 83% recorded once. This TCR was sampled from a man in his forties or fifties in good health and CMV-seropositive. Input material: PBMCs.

The CDR3 nucleotides read TGTGCCAGCAGTGACAGGGTGGGCTCCTATAATTCACCCCTCCACTTT. It is translated as CASSDRVGSYNSPLHF. The chain recombines TRBV25-1 with TRBJ1-6, with D possibly being TRBD1 (5 bases). The CDR3 runs 16 residues. Between the trimmed V and J ends, which lost 3 bases and 0 bases, there was a span of 9 bases. The germline V gene encodes CDR1 MGHDK and CDR2 SYGVNS.